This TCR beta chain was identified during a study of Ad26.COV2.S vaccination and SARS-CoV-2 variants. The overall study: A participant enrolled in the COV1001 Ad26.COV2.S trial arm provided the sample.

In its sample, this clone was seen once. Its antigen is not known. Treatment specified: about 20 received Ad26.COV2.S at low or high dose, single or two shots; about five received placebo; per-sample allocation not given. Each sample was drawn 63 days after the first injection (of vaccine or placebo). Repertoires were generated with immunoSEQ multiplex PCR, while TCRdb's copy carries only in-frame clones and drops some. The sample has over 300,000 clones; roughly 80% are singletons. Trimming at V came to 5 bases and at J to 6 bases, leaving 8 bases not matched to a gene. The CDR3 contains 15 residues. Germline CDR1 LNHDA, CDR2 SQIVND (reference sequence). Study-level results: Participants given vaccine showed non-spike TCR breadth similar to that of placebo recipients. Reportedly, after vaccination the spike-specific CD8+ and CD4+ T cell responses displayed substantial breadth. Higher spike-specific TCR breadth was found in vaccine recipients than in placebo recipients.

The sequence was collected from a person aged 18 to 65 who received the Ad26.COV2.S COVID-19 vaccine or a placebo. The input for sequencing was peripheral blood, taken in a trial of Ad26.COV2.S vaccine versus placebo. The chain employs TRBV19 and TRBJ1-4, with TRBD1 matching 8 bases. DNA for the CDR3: TGTGCCAGTAGTGGCCTTAACAGGGGGGATGAAAAACTGTTTTTT. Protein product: CASSGLNRGDEKLFF.